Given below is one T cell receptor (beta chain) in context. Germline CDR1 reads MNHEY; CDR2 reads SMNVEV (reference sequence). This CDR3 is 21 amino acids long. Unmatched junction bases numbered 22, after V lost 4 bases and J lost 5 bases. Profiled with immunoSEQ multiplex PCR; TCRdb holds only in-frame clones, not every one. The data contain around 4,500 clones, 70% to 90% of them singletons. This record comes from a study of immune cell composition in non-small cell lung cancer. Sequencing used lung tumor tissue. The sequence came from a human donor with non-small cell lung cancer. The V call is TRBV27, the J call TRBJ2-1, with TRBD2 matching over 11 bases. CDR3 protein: CASSSTPSTHTSGSNHNEQFF. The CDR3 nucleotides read TGTGCCAGCAGTTCGACACCCTCAACCCATACTAGCGGGAGTAACCACAATGAGCAGTTCTTC.